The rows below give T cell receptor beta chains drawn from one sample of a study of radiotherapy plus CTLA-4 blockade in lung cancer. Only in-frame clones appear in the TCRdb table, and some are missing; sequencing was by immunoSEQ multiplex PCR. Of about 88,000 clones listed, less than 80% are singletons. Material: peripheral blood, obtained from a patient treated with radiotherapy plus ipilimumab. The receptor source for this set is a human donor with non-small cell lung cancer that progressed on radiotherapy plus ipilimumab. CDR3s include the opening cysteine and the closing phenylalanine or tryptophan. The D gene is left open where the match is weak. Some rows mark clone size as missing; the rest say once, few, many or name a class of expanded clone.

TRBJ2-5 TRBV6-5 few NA TGTGCCAGCAGTTACCTTCGGGGAGGTCGGGAGACCCAGTACTTC CASSYLRGGRETQYF
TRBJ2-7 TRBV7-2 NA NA TGTGCCAGCAGCCGATCACCCTACGAGCAGTACTTC CASSRSPYEQYF
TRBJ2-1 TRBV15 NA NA TGTGCCACCAGCAGCAAAGTGGGGCGGAAGTACAATGAGCAGTTCTTC CATSSKVGRKYNEQFF
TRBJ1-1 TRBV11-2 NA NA TGTGCCAGCAGCCCAAACCCGAGGGCCACTGAAGCTTTCTTT CASSPNPRATEAFF
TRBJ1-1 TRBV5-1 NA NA TGCGCCAGCAGCTTAAGAGGGAACGCTGAAGCTTTCTTT CASSLRGNAEAFF
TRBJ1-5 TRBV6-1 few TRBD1 TGTGCCAGCAGGAACAGGGGCCATCAGCCCCAGCATTTT CASRNRGHQPQHF
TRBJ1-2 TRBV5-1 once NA TGCGCCAGCACCGCGGGAGGGTTGGGAGATGGCTACACCTTC CASTAGGLGDGYTF
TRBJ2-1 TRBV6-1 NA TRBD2 TGTGCCAGCAGTGAAGGGGGTAGCGGGAGCCACAATGAGCAGTTCTTC CASSEGGSGSHNEQFF
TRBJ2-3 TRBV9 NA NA TGTGCCAGCAGCCTGACCCCGGGTTGGGATACGCAGTATTTT CASSLTPGWDTQYF
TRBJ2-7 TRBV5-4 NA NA TGTGCCAGCACCAGCCAGGGAGAACCCTACGAGCAGTACTTC CASTSQGEPYEQYF
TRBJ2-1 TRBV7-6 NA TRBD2 TGTGCCAGCAGCTTAGGGGGGCCGGGACTAGCGGGAGGAAGACCGAGTGAGCAGTTCTTC CASSLGGPGLAGGRPSEQFF
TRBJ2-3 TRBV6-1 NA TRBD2 TGTGCCAGCAGTGAAGGGTCTAGCGGACGAGATACGCAGTATTTT CASSEGSSGRDTQYF
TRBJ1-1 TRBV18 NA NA TGTGCCAGCTCACCAAGCCTGGGGGCCTCTGAAGCTTTCTTT CASSPSLGASEAFF
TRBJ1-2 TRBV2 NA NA TGTGCCAGCAAGCCCCAGGGGCGGACCTATGGCTACACCTTC CASKPQGRTYGYTF
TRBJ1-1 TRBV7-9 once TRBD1 TGTGCCAGCAGCTTAGACGGCCTCAAGGGGGCCCACACTGAAGCTTTCTTT CASSLDGLKGAHTEAFF
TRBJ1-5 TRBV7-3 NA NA TGTGCCAGCAGCTTAATGCCTCGGCAGGCAAATGGGAGGCAGCCCCAGCATTTT CASSLMPRQANGRQPQHF
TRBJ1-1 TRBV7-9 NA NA TGTGCCAGCAGCTTGAGTGGGGCTGAAGCTTTCTTT CASSLSGAEAFF
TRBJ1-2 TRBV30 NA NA TGTGCCTGGTCCAATGGACGCGCGGTTGGCTACACCTTC CAWSNGRAVGYTF
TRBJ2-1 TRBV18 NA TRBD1 TGTGCCAGCTCACCACCATGGGCAGGGGGCAATGAGCAGTTCTTC CASSPPWAGGNEQFF
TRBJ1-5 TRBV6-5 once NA TGTGCCAGCAGCATCAGGGTCTTCCAGCCCCAGCATTTT CASSIRVFQPQHF
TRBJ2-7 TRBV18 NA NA TGTGCCAGCTCATCGCAGACAGGGAGGAACGAGCAGTACTTC CASSSQTGRNEQYF
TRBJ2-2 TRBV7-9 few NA TGTGCCAGCACCGAGGGGTCCCTAGTCAACACCGGGGAGCTGTTTTTT CASTEGSLVNTGELFF
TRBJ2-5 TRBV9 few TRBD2 TGTGCCAGCAGCGCAGGACTAGCGGGCGGAGAGACCCAGTACTTC CASSAGLAGGETQYF
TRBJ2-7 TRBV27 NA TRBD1 TGTGCCAGCAGTTTAGGGACAGGGGTGGCCTACGAGCAGTACTTC CASSLGTGVAYEQYF
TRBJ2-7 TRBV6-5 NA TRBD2 TGTGCCAGCAGTTACTCTAGGCTAGCGGGAGAGTACTTC CASSYSRLAGEYF
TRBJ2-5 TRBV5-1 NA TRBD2 TGCGCCAGCAGCTTTGGACTAGCGGAGAGAAAGACCCAGTACTTC CASSFGLAERKTQYF
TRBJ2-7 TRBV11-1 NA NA TGTGCCAGCAGCCTCCGGCAAGACCTTCACGAGCAGTACTTC CASSLRQDLHEQYF
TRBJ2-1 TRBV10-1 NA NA TGCGCCAGCAGTGCGGACGGCTACAATGAACAGTTCTTC CASSADGYNEQFF
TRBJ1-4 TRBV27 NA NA TGTGCCAGCAGTCCAACGGGCCTTGCAACTAATGAAAAACTGTTTTTT CASSPTGLATNEKLFF
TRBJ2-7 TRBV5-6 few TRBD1 TGTGCCAGCAGCACCGGGACAGGGGGCTACGAGCAGTACTTC CASSTGTGGYEQYF
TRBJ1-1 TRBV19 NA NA TGTGCCAGTAGTTTCACCCAGAACACTGAAGCTTTCTTT CASSFTQNTEAFF
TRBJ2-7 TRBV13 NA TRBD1 TGTGCCAGCAGTTTTATGGGACAGGGTAACTACGAGCAGTACTTC CASSFMGQGNYEQYF
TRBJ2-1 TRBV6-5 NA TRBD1 TGTGCCAGCAGTACCGACAGGGCTTCCTACAATGAGCAGTTCTTC CASSTDRASYNEQFF
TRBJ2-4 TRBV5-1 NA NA TGCGCCAGCAGCGCAGAATCGACAGGTAGGGGAAACATTCAGTACTTC CASSAESTGRGNIQYF
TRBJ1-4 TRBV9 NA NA TGTGCCAGCAGCGTAGAAGGGAGTCAACGGGAAAAACTGTTTTTT CASSVEGSQREKLFF
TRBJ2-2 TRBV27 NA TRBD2 TGTGCCAGCAGTCCTCAGACTAGCGGGAGCACCGGGGAGCTGTTTTTT CASSPQTSGSTGELFF
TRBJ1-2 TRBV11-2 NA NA TGTGCCAGCAGCACCGGGACCGGGAACTATGGCTACACCTTC CASSTGTGNYGYTF
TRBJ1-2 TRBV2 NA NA TGTGCCAGCAGCGCCACAGTGGGGGCCTATGGCTACACCTTC CASSATVGAYGYTF
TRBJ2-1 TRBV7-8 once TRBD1 TGTGCCAGCAGCTTAGTCGGCCAGGGGGCGAACAATGAGCAGTTCTTC CASSLVGQGANNEQFF
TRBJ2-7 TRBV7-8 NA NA TGTGCCAGCAGCTTAGCGTCAGGTAGGGCGTCCTACGAGCAGTACTTC CASSLASGRASYEQYF
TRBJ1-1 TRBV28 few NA TGTGCCAGCAGCCTCCTGGGGGGTCAGGCTGAAGCTTTCTTT CASSLLGGQAEAFF
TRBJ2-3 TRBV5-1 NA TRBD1 TGCGCCAGCAGTCGGGACAGGGAAAAAGATACGCAGTATTTT CASSRDREKDTQYF
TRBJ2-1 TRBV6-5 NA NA TGTGCCAGCAGTGGGGGGCTAAACAATGAGCAGTTCTTC CASSGGLNNEQFF
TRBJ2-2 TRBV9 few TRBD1 TGTGCCAGCAGCCAACAGGGGGCAAAAACCGGGGAGCTGTTTTTT CASSQQGAKTGELFF
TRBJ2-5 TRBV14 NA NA TGTGCCAGCAGCCAATTTCTCCAAGAGACCCAGTACTTC CASSQFLQETQYF
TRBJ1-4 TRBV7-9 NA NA TGTGCCAGCAGTGCCAGGGCGGGTGAAAAACTGTTTTTT CASSARAGEKLFF
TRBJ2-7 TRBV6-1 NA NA TGTGCCAGCAGTGAAGGGTACGAGCAGTACTTC CASSEGYEQYF
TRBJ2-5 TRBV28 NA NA TGTGCCAGCAGTACCCGGAGAGGTCAAGAGACCCAGTACTTC CASSTRRGQETQYF
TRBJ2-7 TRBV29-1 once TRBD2 TGCAGCGTAACAGGACTAGCGGTGGGGAGCTCCTACGAGCAGTACTTC CSVTGLAVGSSYEQYF
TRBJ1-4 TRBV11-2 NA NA TGTGCCAGCAGCTTAGACAGGGTTAGTGAAAAACTGTTTTTT CASSLDRVSEKLFF